This T cell receptor beta chain was captured by sequencing in a study of memory B cells and T cells in multiple sclerosis (dated by TCRdb to 2017 to 2018). Notes on the research overall: The study compared TCR beta repertoires of autoproliferating peripheral T cells with brain lesion-infiltrating T cells in multiple sclerosis patients. Two multiple sclerosis patients were included in the TCR sequencing because brain lesions obtained at autopsy or brain-infiltrating cells obtained from biopsy were available for them.

TCRbeta CDR3 regions were amplified from extracted genomic DNA using the immunoSEQ Platform. The immunoSEQ assay combined multiplex PCR with high-throughput sequencing and a vendor bioinformatics pipeline. Regarding the original processing steps: After discarding non-productive sequences and any CDR3s under 4 amino acids in length, clonotype frequencies were recalculated for each sample. Shared clonotypes were identified in immunoSEQ Analyzer 2.0 as identical CDR3 amino acid, V gene and J gene sequences. Repertoire overlap was normalized by dividing shared clonotype counts by the product of both clone-set sizes, scaled by 1000 into arbitrary units. TCRdb's version of the immuneACCESS table is confined to in-frame rearrangements and falls short of the full clone set. An unresolved V gene accounts for under half of the shortfall where checked; the remainder is of unknown origin. V and J calls and clone size are given by that table; D and trimming were obtained from the DNA. This sample holds some 7,000 clones; roughly 53% were observed only once. The ten largest clones take up around a third of the sample.

CDR1 and CDR2, looked up from the germline V gene, are SGDLS and YYNGEE. Including the terminal cysteine and phenylalanine, the CDR3 comprises 14 residues. The kept DNA is CDR3 alone, 42 bases in frame from the first base. What the authors observed across the whole study: Because clone-set sizes differed between compartments, counts of shared clonotypes were influenced and normalization was required.

As regards this clone: Its antigen specificity is not known. Base qualities are not at hand, and no much larger clone is one base apart.

PBMCs were obtained by Ficoll density gradient centrifugation and kept cryopreserved until use. The TCR comes from a human donor with multiple sclerosis. Recombination linked TRBV9 to TRBJ2-5, with 7 bases in between that match TRBD1. The J call could be wrong; TRBJ2-7 is a better fit for the DNA end. Sequenced input: memory (CD45RO+) CD8+ T cells from blood. The cell subset or site label corresponds to: CD45RO+ memory T cells sorted from peripheral blood. CDR3 reads: CASSVRDSSYEQYF. The sequence in DNA is TGTGCCAGCAGCGTCCGGGACAGTTCCTACGAGCAGTACTTC.